These 17 T cell receptor beta chains originate from one sample sequenced in a study of CD8 T cells in Susac syndrome. Roughly 0.45 to 1 ug RNA was reverse transcribed with random hexamers. One entry per CDR3 protein results from TCRdb running MiXCR on the immunoSEQ multiplex PCR reads. There are 69,000 or so distinct CDR3 sequences in the sample; approximately 94% occur only once, and 0.45% to 0.65% lies in the top ten. Sequencing was carried out using CD8+ T cells from PBMCs. The receptors stem from a human donor with multiple sclerosis.

The chain couples TRBV20-1 to TRBJ2-3; TRBD1 agrees at 12 bases. Trimming at V came to 5 bases and at J to 5 bases, leaving 8 bases not matched to a gene. The CDR3 sequence is 15 residues long. CDR1 and CDR2 from the germline V gene are DFQATT and SNEGSKA (reference sequence). The CDR3 loop is CSAGQGQGARDTQYF. The CDR3 DNA reads as TGCAGTGCTGGACAGGGACAGGGGGCAAGAGATACGCAGTATTTT.

This clonotype was counted once. The chain employs TRBV2 and TRBJ2-2, with D unclear. In germline, CDR1 is SNHLY, CDR2 FYNNEI. There are 17 residues in the CDR3. Between the trimmed V and J ends, which lost 0 bases and 1 base, there was a span of 12 bases. CDR3 region: CASSEAFMDRNTGELFF. As DNA, the CDR3 is TGTGCCAGCAGTGAAGCCTTTATGGATCGGAACACCGGGGAGCTGTTTTTT. The full variable domain, completed using reference TRBV2 and TRBJ2-2, is EPEVTQTPSHQVTQMGQEVILRCVPISNHLYFYWYRQILGQKVEFLVSFYNNEISEKSEIFDDQFSVERPDGSNFTLKIRSTKLEDSAMYFCASSEAFMDRNTGELFFGEGSRLTVL.

The chain uses TRBV2 and TRBJ2-1; TRBD2 aligns across 14 bases. CDR1 and CDR2 (germline): SNHLY, FYNNEI. The CDR3 length is 17 residues. After removal of 4 bases from V and 5 bases from J, the junction contained 7 bases not matched to a gene. CDR3 sequence (DNA): TGTGCCAGCAGTGTCGGATGGGGACTAGCGGGAGACAATGAGCAGTTCTTC. It codes for CASSVGWGLAGDNEQFF.

In its sample, this clonotype was seen once. This rearrangement joins TRBV29-1 to TRBJ1-2; D is uncertain. This CDR3 is 12 amino acids long. V dropped 7 bases and J dropped 8 bases, with 17 bases sitting between them. In germline, CDR1 is SQVTM, CDR2 ANQGSEA. The CDR3 nucleotides read TGCAGCGCCCTCCCCCTGGTGGGGGGCTACACCTTC. Protein product: CSALPLVGGYTF.

V and J are TRBV4-2 and TRBJ2-1; D call uncertain. V gave up 0 bases and J gave up 4 bases, with 10 bases separating them. This CDR3 spans 15 amino acids. From germline, CDR1 is LGHNA and CDR2 YNFKEQ. The CDR3 loop reads CASSQEFADYNEQFF. Written as DNA, the CDR3 is TGTGCCAGCAGCCAAGAGTTCGCGGATTACAATGAGCAGTTCTTC.

This chain uses TRBV7-9 with TRBJ1-4; D perhaps matches TRBD1 (5 bases). The CDR3 has 14 amino acids. The V end was cut by 2 bases, the J end by 4 bases, with 8 bases between. Per germline, CDR1 SEHNR and CDR2 FQNEAQ (reference sequence). The CDR3 DNA reads TGTGCCAGCAGCTTATGGCAGGGTAATGAAAAACTGTTTTTT. Translating it yields CASSLWQGNEKLFF.

This clonotype appeared a single time. J is TRBJ1-2 and V is TRBV29-1, with D unresolved. The CDR3 has 16 amino acids. Trimming left V 3 bases short and J 3 bases short, with 20 bases between. Germline lookup yields CDR1 SQVTM and CDR2 ANQGSEA. The CDR3 DNA follows: TGCAGCGTTGAGGTCGATACAGAAGCCGATTACTATGGCTACACCTTC. Its translation: CSVEVDTEADYYGYTF.

The table lists this clonotype with a count of one. The chain is built from TRBV24-1 and TRBJ2-6, with 7 bases identical to TRBD2. The CDR3 spans 17 residues. Trimming took 1 base from V and 0 from J; bases not matched to a gene: 2. Germline CDR1 is KGHDR and CDR2 is SFDVKD. CDR3 protein: CATSDFWEGSGANVLTF. Written as DNA, the CDR3 is TGTGCCACCAGTGATTTTTGGGAGGGCTCTGGGGCCAACGTCCTGACTTTC.

The rearrangement links TRBV29-1 to TRBJ2-1; D gene ambiguous. This CDR3 is 14 amino acids long. The germline V gene encodes CDR1 SQVTM and CDR2 ANQGSEA. The V end lost 3 bases, the J end lost 9 bases, and 18 bases lay between the germline ends. For the CDR3, the DNA is TGCAGCGTTGAGTTGAAGGACGGCCGCTTTGAGCAGTTCTTC. Its protein is CSVELKDGRFEQFF.

This CDR3 reads CASSHEGDSGYEQYF. The CDR3 DNA follows: TGTGCCAGTAGCCATGAAGGGGACAGCGGATACGAGCAGTACTTC. The chain has TRBV19 and TRBJ2-7, with TRBD1 matching 7 bases. The CDR3 runs 15 residues. The V segment lost 6 bases and the J segment 4 bases; nucleotides outside the gene matches: 12. Per germline, CDR1 LNHDA and CDR2 SQIVND (reference sequence). Drawing the rest from reference TRBV19 and TRBJ2-7, the complete variable domain is DGGITQSPKYLFRKEGQNVTLSCEQNLNHDAMYWYRQDPGQGLRLIYYSQIVNDFQKGDIAEGYSVSREKKESFPLTVTSAQKNPTAFYLCASSHEGDSGYEQYFGPGTRLTVT.

The genes are TRBV20-1 and TRBJ1-5; 7 positions match TRBD1. V lost 3 bases and J lost 4; bases outside the gene matches: 18. The CDR3 extends over 18 amino acids. From germline, CDR1 is DFQATT and CDR2 SNEGSKA (reference sequence). CDR3 loop: CSARGRQGAALVNQPQHF. CDR3 nucleotide sequence: TGCAGTGCTAGGGGCCGACAGGGAGCAGCCTTGGTGAATCAGCCCCAGCATTTT.

The V gene is TRBV3-1, the J gene TRBJ2-1, with 8 bases matching TRBD2. Germline V gives CDR1 LGHDT, CDR2 YNNKEL (reference sequence). CDR3 length: 14 residues. V shed 7 bases and J 4 bases; nucleotides not matched to a gene: 6. This chain's CDR3 is CASTPGGTYNEQFF. CDR3 sequence (DNA): TGTGCCAGCACGCCGGGGGGGACTTACAATGAGCAGTTCTTC.

The V and J genes are TRBV7-9 and TRBJ1-2; 7 bases line up with TRBD1. The CDR3 extends over 13 amino acids. Germline V gene lookup returns CDR1 SEHNR and CDR2 FQNEAQ (reference sequence). The V and J ends lost 5 bases and 3 bases, in that order; junction bases with no gene match: 3. The CDR3 spells CASSPGTDYGYTF. The CDR3 coding sequence is TGTGCCAGCAGCCCAGGGACAGACTATGGCTACACCTTC.

This clonotype was detected once. The chain has TRBV6-2 or TRBV6-3 and TRBJ2-1; D unresolved. From germline, CDR1 is MNHEY and CDR2 SVGEGT. Trimming removed 0 bases from V and 10 bases from J, with 7 bases in between. The CDR3 sequence is 12 residues long. CDR3 nucleotides: TGTGCCAGCAGTTACTCGAACGTCGAGCAGTTCTTC. It codes for CASSYSNVEQFF.

The rearrangement joins TRBV20-1 to TRBJ2-1, with TRBD2 matching 9 bases. Germline CDR1 and CDR2: DFQATT and SNEGSKA (reference sequence). The CDR3 runs 15 residues. V lost 6 bases, J lost 8 bases, and 14 bases stayed unmatched. This CDR3 is CSARGGTSPWYEQFF. As DNA, the CDR3 is TGCAGTGCCCGTGGGGGGACTAGCCCATGGTATGAGCAGTTCTTC.

The chain couples TRBV4-1 to TRBJ2-2; possible D gene TRBD1, 5 bases. The CDR3 runs to 15 residues. Germline V gene data show CDR1 as MGHRA and CDR2 as YSYEKL. V lost 4 bases and J 6 bases, leaving 15 bases between the germline ends. CDR3 residues: CASSPSPGSPGELFF. The CDR3 DNA is TGCGCCAGCAGCCCCTCACCAGGGTCACCCGGGGAGCTGTTTTTT.

The chain employs TRBV4-1 and TRBJ2-1, with TRBD2 identical over 7 bases. This CDR3 region has 16 residues. The V gene's germline CDR1 is MGHRA and CDR2 YSYEKL. After removal of 4 bases from V and 4 bases from J, the junction contained 10 bases not matched to a gene. CDR3 protein: CASSLVAGDLYNEQFF. For the CDR3, the DNA is TGCGCCAGCAGCCTCGTTGCGGGGGATCTTTACAATGAGCAGTTCTTC.